The sequence of this TCR beta chain was determined in a study of shared clonotypes between healthy human individuals. Study-level information: CD4 naive cells filled three plates per donor, CD4 memory three, CD8 naive two and CD8 memory one. Study-level points and caveats: Larger estimated richness was generally seen in naive subsets than in memory subsets.

Comments on this clone: The antigen is unknown.

The assay used deep level. The method was immunoSEQ multiplex PCR; TCRdb's version includes in-frame clones alone and lacks a portion of them. The profile shows 2 million to 2.5 million clones, 90% to 96% of them singletons. This sequence was found in a man younger than 35 in good health. Sequencing was performed on naive CD4+ T cells sorted from blood. Subset: CD45RA+ positively selected.

The CDR3 is CASIPAGPGSGNTIYF. The DNA for the CDR3 is TGTGCCAGCATCCCAGCGGGGCCAGGCTCTGGAAACACCATATATTTT. V usage is TRBV28 and J usage is TRBJ1-3; tentatively, D is TRBD1 (5 bases). Trimming pared 7 bases from V and 0 bases from J, leaving 16 bases between. CDR3 length: 16 amino acids. Looked up from germline, CDR1 is MDHEN and CDR2 is SYDVKM. Using reference TRBV28 and TRBJ1-3 for the parts outside the CDR3, the full variable domain is DVKVTQSSRYLVKRTGEKVFLECVQDMDHENMFWYRQDPGLGLRLIYFSYDVKMKEKGDIPEGYSVSREKKERFSLILESASTNQTSMYLCASIPAGPGSGNTIYFGEGSWLTVV.